This TCR beta chain was identified in a study of cytomegalovirus exposure and HLA in healthy donors. Data came from immunoSEQ multiplex PCR; TCRdb stores just in-frame clones and leaves some out. The sample contains around 300,000 clones, around 86% of which appear only once. CDR1 and CDR2 from the germline V gene are SQVTM and ANQGSEA. The V gene lost 2 bases and the J gene lost 3 bases, with 17 bases spanning the gap. This CDR3 is 15 amino acids long. Sequences were obtained from PBMCs. This rearrangement joins TRBV29-1 to TRBJ2-7, with D perhaps matching TRBD2 (5 bases). This receptor was taken from a woman aged 18-35 years in good health and CMV-seronegative. CDR3 in DNA: TGCAGCGTTGAATGGGGTGGGTCGGGGAACTACGAGCAGTACTTC. The encoded protein is CSVEWGGSGNYEQYF.